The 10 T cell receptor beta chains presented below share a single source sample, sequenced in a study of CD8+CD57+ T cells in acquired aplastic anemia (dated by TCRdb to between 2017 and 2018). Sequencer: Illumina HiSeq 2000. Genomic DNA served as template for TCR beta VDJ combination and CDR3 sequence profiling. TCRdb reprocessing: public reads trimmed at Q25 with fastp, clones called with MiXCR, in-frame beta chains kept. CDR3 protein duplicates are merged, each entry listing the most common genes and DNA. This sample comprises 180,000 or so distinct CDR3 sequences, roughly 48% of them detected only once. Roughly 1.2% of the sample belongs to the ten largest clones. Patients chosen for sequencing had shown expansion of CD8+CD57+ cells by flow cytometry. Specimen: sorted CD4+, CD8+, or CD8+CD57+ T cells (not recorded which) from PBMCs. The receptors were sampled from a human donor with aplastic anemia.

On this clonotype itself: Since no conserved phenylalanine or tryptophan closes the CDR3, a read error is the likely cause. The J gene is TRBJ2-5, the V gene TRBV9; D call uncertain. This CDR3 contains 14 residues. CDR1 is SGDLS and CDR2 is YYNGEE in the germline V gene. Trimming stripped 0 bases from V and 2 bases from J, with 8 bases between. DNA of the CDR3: TGTGCCAGCAGCGTAGGTAGGGAACAAGAGACCCAGTACCTC. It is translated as CASSVGREQETQYL.

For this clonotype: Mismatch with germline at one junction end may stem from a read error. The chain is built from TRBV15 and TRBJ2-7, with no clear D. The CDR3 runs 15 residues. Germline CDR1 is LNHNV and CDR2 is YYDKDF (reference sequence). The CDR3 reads CTTSTTPLGRAEQYF. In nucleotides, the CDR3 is TGTACCACCAGCACTACCCCGCTAGGTAGAGCCGAGCAGTACTTC.

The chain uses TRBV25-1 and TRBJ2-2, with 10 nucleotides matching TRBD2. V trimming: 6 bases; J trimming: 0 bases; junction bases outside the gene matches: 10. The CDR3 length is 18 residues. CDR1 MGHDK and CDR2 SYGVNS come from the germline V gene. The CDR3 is CASSDPSTSGTNTGELFF. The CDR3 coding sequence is TGTGCCAGCAGCGACCCCAGTACTAGCGGGACGAACACCGGGGAGCTGTTTTTT. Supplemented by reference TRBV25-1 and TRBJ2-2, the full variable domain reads EADIYQTPRYLVIGTGKKITLECSQTMGHDKMYWYQQDPGMELHLIHYSYGVNSTEKGDLSSESTVSRIRTEHFPLTLESARPSHTSQYLCASSDPSTSGTNTGELFFGEGSRLTVL.

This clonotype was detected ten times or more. In DNA, the CDR3 is TGTGCCAGTAGTTGGGGTAGGGCAACTAATGAAAAACTGTTTTTT. This sequence encodes CASSWGRATNEKLFF. This chain uses TRBV19 with TRBJ1-4; D call uncertain. The germline V gene encodes CDR1 LNHDA and CDR2 SQIVND (reference sequence). V lost 5 bases to trimming and J lost 0 bases, with 10 bases between them. The CDR3 contains 15 residues.

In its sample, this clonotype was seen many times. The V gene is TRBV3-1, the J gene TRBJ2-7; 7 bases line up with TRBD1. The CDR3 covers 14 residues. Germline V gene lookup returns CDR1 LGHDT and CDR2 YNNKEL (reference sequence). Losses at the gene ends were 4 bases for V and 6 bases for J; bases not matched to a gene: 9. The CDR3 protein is CASSRRGNRGEQYF. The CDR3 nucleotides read TGTGCCAGCAGCCGTAGAGGCAACAGGGGCGAGCAGTACTTC.

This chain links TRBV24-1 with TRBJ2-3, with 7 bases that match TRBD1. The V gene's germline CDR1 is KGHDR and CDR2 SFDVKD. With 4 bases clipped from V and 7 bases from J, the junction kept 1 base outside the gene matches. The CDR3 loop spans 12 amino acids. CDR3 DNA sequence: TGTGCCACCAGTGAACAGGGGAATACGCAGTATTTT. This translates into CATSEQGNTQYF.

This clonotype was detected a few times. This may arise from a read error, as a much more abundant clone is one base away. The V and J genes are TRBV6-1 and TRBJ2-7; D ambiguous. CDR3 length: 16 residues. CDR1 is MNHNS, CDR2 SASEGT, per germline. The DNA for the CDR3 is TGTGCCAACAGTGAAGAGGCCAGGCCGAACTCCTACGAGCAGTACTTC. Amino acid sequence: CANSEEARPNSYEQYF.

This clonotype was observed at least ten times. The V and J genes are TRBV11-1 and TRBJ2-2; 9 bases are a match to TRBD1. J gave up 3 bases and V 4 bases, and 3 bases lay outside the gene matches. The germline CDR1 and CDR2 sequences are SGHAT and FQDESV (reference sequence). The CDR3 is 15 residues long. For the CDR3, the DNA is TGTGCCAGCAGCTCGGGACAGGGTGACACCGGGGAGCTGTTTTTT. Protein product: CASSSGQGDTGELFF.

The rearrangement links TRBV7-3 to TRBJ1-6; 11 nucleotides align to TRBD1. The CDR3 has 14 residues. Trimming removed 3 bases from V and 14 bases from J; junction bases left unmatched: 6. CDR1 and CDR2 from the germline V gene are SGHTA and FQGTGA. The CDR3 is CASSFGQGAKALHF. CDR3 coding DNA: TGTGCCAGCAGCTTTGGACAGGGGGCTAAGGCCCTCCACTTT.

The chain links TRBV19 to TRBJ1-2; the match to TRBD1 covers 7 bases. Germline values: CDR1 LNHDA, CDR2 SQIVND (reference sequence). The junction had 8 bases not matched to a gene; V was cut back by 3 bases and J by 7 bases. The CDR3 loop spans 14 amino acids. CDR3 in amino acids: CASSIRGQGTGYTF. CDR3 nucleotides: TGTGCCAGTAGTATTAGGGGGCAGGGCACTGGCTACACCTTC. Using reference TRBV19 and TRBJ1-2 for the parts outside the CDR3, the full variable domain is DGGITQSPKYLFRKEGQNVTLSCEQNLNHDAMYWYRQDPGQGLRLIYYSQIVNDFQKGDIAEGYSVSREKKESFPLTVTSAQKNPTAFYLCASSIRGQGTGYTFGSGTRLTVV.